This T cell receptor beta chain was recorded in a study of human T cells and chemical hapten exposure. The CDR3 covers 12 residues. The germline V gene encodes CDR1 SGHKS and CDR2 YYEKEE (reference sequence). The germline V and J ends were trimmed by 4 bases and 14 bases, with 16 bases remaining between them. Using its own MiXCR run on the RACE reads, TCRdb lists one record per CDR3 protein. The sample yields 340,000 or so distinct CDR3 sequences, roughly 6.9% seen once. Time point defined: patch test 1, 2 weeks after DPC sensitization. Treatment noted: therapeutic diphenylcyclopropenone sensitization with weekly scalp DPC.

Sequencing used whole blood, obtained in connection with sensitization to the hapten diphenylcyclopropenone (DPC). This clonotype was obtained from a woman aged 18-30 years with alopecia areata. Some clones in this sample may be carry-over from other donors' samples. V usage is TRBV5-5 and J usage is TRBJ2-4, with D perhaps matching TRBD1 (7 bases). The CDR3 is CASSLQDREEYF. CDR3 bases: TGTGCCAGCAGCCTACAAGACAGGGAGGAGTACTTC.